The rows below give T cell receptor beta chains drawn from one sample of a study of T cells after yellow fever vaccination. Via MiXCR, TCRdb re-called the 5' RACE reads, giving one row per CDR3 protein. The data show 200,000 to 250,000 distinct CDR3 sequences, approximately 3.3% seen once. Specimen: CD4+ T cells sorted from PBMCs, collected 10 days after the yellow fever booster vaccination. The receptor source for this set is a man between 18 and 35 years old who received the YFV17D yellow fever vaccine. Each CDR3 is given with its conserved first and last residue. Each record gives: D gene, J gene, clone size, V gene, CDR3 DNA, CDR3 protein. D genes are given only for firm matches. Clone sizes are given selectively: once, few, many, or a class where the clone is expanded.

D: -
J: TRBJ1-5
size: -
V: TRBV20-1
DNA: TGCAGTGCTAGCCTCCCCTCTTGGCAGATCCCCCAGCCCCAGCATTTT
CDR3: CSASLPSWQIPQPQHF

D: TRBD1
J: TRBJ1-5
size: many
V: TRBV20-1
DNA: TGCAGTGCCCACCCCGGGACAGGGGTTCAGCCCCAGCATTTT
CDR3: CSAHPGTGVQPQHF

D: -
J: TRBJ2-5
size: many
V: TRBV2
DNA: TGTGCCAGCACCCGACTTGTCGAAGAGACCCAGTACTTC
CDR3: CASTRLVEETQYF

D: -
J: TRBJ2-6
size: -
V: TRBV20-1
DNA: TGCAGTGCTAGAGACGCGTTCTCTGGGGCCAACGTCCTGACTTTC
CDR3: CSARDAFSGANVLTF

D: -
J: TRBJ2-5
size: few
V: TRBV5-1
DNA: TGCGCCAGCAGCCCGGACAGCCCCCGGGAGACCCAGTACTTC
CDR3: CASSPDSPRETQYF

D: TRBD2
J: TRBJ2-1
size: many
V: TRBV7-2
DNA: TGTGCCAGCAGACCCCAAATCGGGGGGGAGCAGTTCTTC
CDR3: CASRPQIGGEQFF

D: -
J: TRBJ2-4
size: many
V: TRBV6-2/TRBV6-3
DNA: TGTGCCAGCAGTGATCCACGGTCTTACCCCGGGAACATTCAGTACTTC
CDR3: CASSDPRSYPGNIQYF

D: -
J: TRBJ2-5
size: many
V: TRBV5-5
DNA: TGTGCCAGCAGCTTCTCCGAAGAAGAGACCCAGTACTTC
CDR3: CASSFSEEETQYF

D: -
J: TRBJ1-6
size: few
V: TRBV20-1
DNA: TGCAGTGCAAGGAAACAGGGAGATAATTCACCCCTCCACTTT
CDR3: CSARKQGDNSPLHF

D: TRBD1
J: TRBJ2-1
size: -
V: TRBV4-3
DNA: TGCGCCAGCAGCCAAGATCGTGGGGACAGGTGGAGAAGCTCCTACAATGAGCAGTTCTTC
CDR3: CASSQDRGDRWRSSYNEQFF

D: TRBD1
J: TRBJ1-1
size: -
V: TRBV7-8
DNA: TGTGCCAGCAGCTCGAGGTTCGGGACAGTCCTCATGAACACTGAAGCTTTCTTT
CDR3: CASSSRFGTVLMNTEAFF

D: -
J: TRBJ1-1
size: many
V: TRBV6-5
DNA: TGTGCCAGCAGCCGAACCCCGGACACTGAAGCTTTCTTT
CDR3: CASSRTPDTEAFF

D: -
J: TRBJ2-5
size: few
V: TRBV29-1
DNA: TGCAGCGTTGATAGCCCGGGCGAGACCCAGTACTTC
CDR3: CSVDSPGETQYF

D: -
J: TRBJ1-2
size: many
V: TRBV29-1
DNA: TGCAGCGTTGTCAATGGCTACACCTTC
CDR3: CSVVNGYTF

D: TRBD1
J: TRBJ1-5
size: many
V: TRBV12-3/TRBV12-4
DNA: TGTGCCAGCACCTGGACAGGGGCCGGGCAGCCCCAGCATTTT
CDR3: CASTWTGAGQPQHF

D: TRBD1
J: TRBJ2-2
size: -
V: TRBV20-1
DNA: TGCAGTGCACAGGGGGCGAACACCGGGGAGCTGTTTTTT
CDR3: CSAQGANTGELFF

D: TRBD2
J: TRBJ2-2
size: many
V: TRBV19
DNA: TGTGCCAGTACTTCGCGGGGGGCCGACACCGGGGAGCTGTTTTTT
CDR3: CASTSRGADTGELFF

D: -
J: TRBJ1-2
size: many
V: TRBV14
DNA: TGTGCCAGCAGCCAAGTCTACCGTCCGGGCGGGAGTGGCTACACCTTC
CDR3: CASSQVYRPGGSGYTF

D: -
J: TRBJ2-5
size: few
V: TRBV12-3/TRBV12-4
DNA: TGTGCCAGCAGTCCAATAGACCAGTACCAAGAGACCCAGTACTTC
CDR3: CASSPIDQYQETQYF

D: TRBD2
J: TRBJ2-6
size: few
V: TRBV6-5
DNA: TGTGCCAGCACCGCCAGGGAGGGAGCCACTGGGGCCAACGTCCTGACTTTC
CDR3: CASTAREGATGANVLTF

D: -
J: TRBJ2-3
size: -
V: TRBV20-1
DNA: TGCAGTGCCGTACCGGGACTCCATACGCAGTATTTT
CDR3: CSAVPGLHTQYF

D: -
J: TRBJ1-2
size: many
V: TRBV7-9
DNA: TGTGCCAGCGGGGGCGTTTATGGCTACACCTTC
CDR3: CASGGVYGYTF

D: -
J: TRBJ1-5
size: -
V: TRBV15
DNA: TGTGCCACCAGCAGAGGGTATATCTTCGAGGGTCAGCCCCAGCATTTT
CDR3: CATSRGYIFEGQPQHF

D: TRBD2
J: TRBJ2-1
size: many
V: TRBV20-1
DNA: TGCAGTGCTCCTGACTTCGGGGGGAGAAACAATGAGCAGTTCTTC
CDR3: CSAPDFGGRNNEQFF

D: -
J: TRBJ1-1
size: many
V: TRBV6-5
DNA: TGTGCCAGCAGTTTTGGGACTGCGAACACTGAAGCTTTCTTT
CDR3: CASSFGTANTEAFF

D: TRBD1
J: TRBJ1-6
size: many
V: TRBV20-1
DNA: TGCAGTGCAAGGGGACAGGGTGGAAATTCACCCCTCCACTTT
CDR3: CSARGQGGNSPLHF

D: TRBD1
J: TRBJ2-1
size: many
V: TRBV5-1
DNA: TGCGCCAGCAGCCTGGGACAGACTGAGCAGTTCTTC
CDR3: CASSLGQTEQFF

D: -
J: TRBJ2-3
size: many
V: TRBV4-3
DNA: TGCGCCAGCAGCCAAGATAGAGGGGCAGATACGCAGTATTTT
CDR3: CASSQDRGADTQYF

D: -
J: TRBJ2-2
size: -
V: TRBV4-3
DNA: TGCGCCAGCAGCCAGGTCAGCAGTTGGACTCTGAACACCGGGGAGCTGTTTTTT
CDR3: CASSQVSSWTLNTGELFF

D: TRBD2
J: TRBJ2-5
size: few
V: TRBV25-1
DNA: TGTGCCAGCAGTGAACACGGGACTAGCCAAGAGACCCAGTACTTC
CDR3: CASSEHGTSQETQYF

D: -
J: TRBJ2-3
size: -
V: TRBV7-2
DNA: TGTGCCAGCAGCTTAGTATCGGCTTCAGATACGCAGTATTTT
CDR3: CASSLVSASDTQYF

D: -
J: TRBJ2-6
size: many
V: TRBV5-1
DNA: TGCGCCAGCAGCGCACTCTTCTCTGGGGCCAACGTCCTGACTTTC
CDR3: CASSALFSGANVLTF

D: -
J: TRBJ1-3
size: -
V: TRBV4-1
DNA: TGCGCCAGCAGCCAAGTTCGCCTCTCTGGAAACACCATATATTTT
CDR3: CASSQVRLSGNTIYF

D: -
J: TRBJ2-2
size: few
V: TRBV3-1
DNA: TGTGCCAGCAGTCAAAACACAGGGACGAACACCGGGGAGCTGTTTTTT
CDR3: CASSQNTGTNTGELFF

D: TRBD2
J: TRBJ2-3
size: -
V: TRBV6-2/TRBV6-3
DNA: TGTGCCAGCAGTTATTCGGGACTAGAGAACACAGATACGCAGTATTTT
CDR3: CASSYSGLENTDTQYF

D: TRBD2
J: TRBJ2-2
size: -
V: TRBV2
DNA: TGTGCCAGCAGTGAACTAGCGGGGAACACCGGGGAGCTGTTTTTT
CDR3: CASSELAGNTGELFF

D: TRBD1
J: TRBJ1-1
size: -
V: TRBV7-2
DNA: TGTGCCAGCAGCCCCTCAGGGGGCAGGACTGAAGCTTTCTTT
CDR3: CASSPSGGRTEAFF

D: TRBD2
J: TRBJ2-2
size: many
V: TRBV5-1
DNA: TGCGCCAGCAGAGCGGGGGGGAACACCGGGGAGCTGTTTTTT
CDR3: CASRAGGNTGELFF

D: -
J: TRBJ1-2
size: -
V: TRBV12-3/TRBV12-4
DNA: TGTGCCAGCAGTAACGCCGGGGATGGCTACACCTTC
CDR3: CASSNAGDGYTF

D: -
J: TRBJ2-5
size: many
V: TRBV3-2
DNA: TGTGCCAGCAGCCAAGGACCCCCGCGGGGCGGGGAGACCCAGTACTTC
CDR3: CASSQGPPRGGETQYF

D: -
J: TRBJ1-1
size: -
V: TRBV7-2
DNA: TGTGCCAGCAGCATACGGGAGACTGAAGCTTTCTTT
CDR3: CASSIRETEAFF

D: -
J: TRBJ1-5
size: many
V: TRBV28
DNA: TGTGCCAGCACCGTCCCGGCGGGGTATAGCAATCAGCCCCAGCATTTT
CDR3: CASTVPAGYSNQPQHF